These 13 T cell receptor beta chains were all obtained from the same sample, sequenced in a study of blood T cell repertoires in COVID-19 (dated by TCRdb to about 2020). The library was made by the immunoSEQ multiplex PCR assay. The clones in this table, taken by TCRdb from immuneACCESS, are in-frame only. Not every clone is retained; where verified, under half of the shortfall comes from an unresolved V gene, and the cause of the rest is unknown. Recorded for this sample are under 250,000 clones; 75% to 90% of them occurred a single time. In total, the top ten clones hold 2% to 3% of the sample. The sequenced material came from peripheral blood. These receptors were taken from a woman in her 70s with active or convalescent COVID-19.

The V call is TRBV19, the J call TRBJ2-6, with TRBD2 matching over 11 bases. V lost 5 bases and J lost 0; bases outside the gene matches: 6. Germline V gives CDR1 LNHDA, CDR2 SQIVND (reference sequence). CDR3 length: 18 residues. The CDR3 reads CASSPGTSGVSGANVLTF. The CDR3, as DNA: TGTGCCAGTAGTCCAGGGACTAGCGGAGTCTCTGGGGCCAACGTCCTGACTTTC.

This clone was detected a few times. The sample has other DNA sequences that encode this CDR3 too. CDR3 sequence: CASSLTMNTEAFF. CDR3 DNA: TGTGCCAGCAGCCTTACAATGAACACTGAAGCTTTCTTT. This sequence joins TRBV7-3 and TRBJ1-1; D gene uncertain. The CDR3 sequence is 13 residues long. The germline V gene has CDR1 SGHTA and CDR2 FQGTGA. The V end was cut by 5 bases, the J end by 0 bases, with 7 bases between.

This clone was seen more than once but under ten times. The chain is built from TRBV19 and TRBJ2-1, with 8 bases matching TRBD2. J gave up 6 bases and V 5 bases, and 12 bases lay outside the gene matches. CDR1 is LNHDA, CDR2 SQIVND, per germline (reference sequence). The CDR3 is made up of 16 amino acids. As DNA, the CDR3 is TGTGCCAGTAGTCTTATCGCTAGCGGGCCTCGCAATGAGCAGTTCTTC. Translation gives CASSLIASGPRNEQFF.

The chain joins TRBV19 to TRBJ2-7, with D maybe TRBD2 (6 bases). The length of the CDR3 is 13 residues. Germline V lookup: CDR1 LNHDA, CDR2 SQIVND (reference sequence). V shed 1 base and J shed 5 bases, with 9 bases lying between them. As DNA, the CDR3 is TGTGCCAGTAGTATAGGGCCTAGCGACGAGCAGTACTTC. Amino acids: CASSIGPSDEQYF.

V usage is TRBV6-5 and J usage is TRBJ2-7; 10 bases are shared with TRBD2. With V trimmed by 5 bases and J by 5 bases, 6 bases remained unmatched. There are 14 residues in the CDR3. Germline lookup yields CDR1 MNHEY and CDR2 SVGAGI. CDR3 sequence (DNA): TGTGCCAGCAGTCGCCGACTAGCGGGCCACGAGCAGTACTTC. Translating it yields CASSRRLAGHEQYF.

The rearrangement links TRBV25-1 to TRBJ2-5; TRBD1 is a possible D gene (5 bases). CDR1 and CDR2 (germline): MGHDK, SYGVNS. CDR3 length equals 13 residues. The V gene lost 4 bases and the J gene lost 5 bases, with 11 bases spanning the gap. Written as DNA, the CDR3 is TGTGCCAGCAGTGCTCAGGGCGCTGAGACCCAGTACTTC. Protein sequence: CASSAQGAETQYF.

V and J are TRBV9 and TRBJ1-4; D not resolved. V lost 4 bases, J lost 0 bases, and 10 bases lay in between. The CDR3 consists of 15 residues. Germline V lookup: CDR1 SGDLS, CDR2 YYNGEE. CDR3 sequence (DNA): TGTGCCAGCAGCCCCGGTTTGGCAACTAATGAAAAACTGTTTTTT. It specifies CASSPGLATNEKLFF.

The chain is built from TRBV19 and TRBJ2-3; D gene uncertain. V dropped 2 bases and J dropped 0 bases, with 3 bases sitting between them. Germline V lookup: CDR1 LNHDA, CDR2 SQIVND (reference sequence). The CDR3 contains 13 residues. The DNA of the CDR3 is TGTGCCAGTAGTATACCTAGCACAGATACGCAGTATTTT. This gives the protein CASSIPSTDTQYF. The full variable domain, its missing parts supplied by reference TRBV19 and TRBJ2-3, is DGGITQSPKYLFRKEGQNVTLSCEQNLNHDAMYWYRQDPGQGLRLIYYSQIVNDFQKGDIAEGYSVSREKKESFPLTVTSAQKNPTAFYLCASSIPSTDTQYFGPGTRLTVL.

The chain couples TRBV4-1 to TRBJ1-2, with D perhaps TRBD1 (5 bases). Looked up from germline, CDR1 is MGHRA and CDR2 is YSYEKL. V was clipped by 0 bases and J by 2 bases, with 13 bases between them. CDR3 size: 16 residues. CDR3 coding DNA: TGCGCCAGCAGCCAAGAAGGCCCAGGGATCAACTATGGCTACACCTTC. Encoded protein: CASSQEGPGINYGYTF.

V gene TRBV4-1 combines with J gene TRBJ2-3; a weak D match, TRBD1 (6 bases). Trimming pared 0 bases from V and 5 bases from J, leaving 15 bases between. Germline-derived CDR1 and CDR2 are MGHRA and YSYEKL. This CDR3 spans 16 amino acids. In nucleotides, the CDR3 is TGCGCCAGCAGCCAAGAATTTAGCCTAGGGGGAGATACGCAGTATTTT. Its protein product is CASSQEFSLGGDTQYF.

This clone was seen only once. V gene TRBV6-5 combines with J gene TRBJ1-1, with a possible D match to TRBD1 (5 bases). The V gene's germline CDR1 is MNHEY and CDR2 SVGAGI. V lost 0 bases, J lost 3 bases, and 11 bases lay in between. CDR3 length equals 15 residues. As DNA, the CDR3 is TGTGCCAGCAGTTACTCGTTGGGGGGGGACACTGAAGCTTTCTTT. It codes for CASSYSLGGDTEAFF.

The chain recombines TRBV13 with TRBJ2-7; 8 bases match TRBD1. J was trimmed by 6 bases and V by 5 bases; bases with no gene match: 9. Looked up from germline, CDR1 is PRHDT and CDR2 is FYEKMQ (reference sequence). The CDR3 contains 14 residues. The CDR3 region is CASSPIGQGGEQYF. Here the CDR3 DNA reads TGTGCCAGCAGCCCTATCGGACAGGGTGGCGAGCAGTACTTC.

Here the CDR3 DNA reads TGTGCCAGCAGCGTAGGCAAGACTAGCGGGGAGGGGCAGTACTTC. Protein product: CASSVGKTSGEGQYF. The chain recombines TRBV9 with TRBJ2-7, with 11 bases fitting TRBD2. The CDR3 loop spans 15 amino acids. CDR1 and CDR2 from the germline V gene are SGDLS and YYNGEE. The junction had 8 bases not matched to a gene; V was cut back by 0 bases and J by 9 bases.